The sequence of this T cell receptor (beta chain) was determined in a study of neurological immune-mediated disorders. In this sample, this clonotype turned up many times. TCRdb called the 5' RACE reads again in MiXCR, with one record for every CDR3 protein. The sample lists about 79,000 distinct CDR3 sequences, 14% occurring once. The CDR3 sequence is 15 residues long. V dropped 2 bases and J dropped 4 bases, with 9 bases sitting between them. This chain links TRBV12-3 or TRBV12-4 with TRBJ1-6; D is unclear. This TCR came from a woman aged 45-65 years in good health. Sequencing input: PBMCs. CDR3 nucleotide sequence: TGTGCCAGCAGTTTACCCCCAGGTTATAATTCACCCCTCCACTTT. This sequence encodes CASSLPPGYNSPLHF.